This TCR beta chain appears in the sequencing data of a study of neurological immune-mediated disorders. The germline gives CDR1 SGHNT, CDR2 YENEEA. The length of the CDR3 is 12 residues. This clonotype was recorded a few times. A read error may produce the germline difference seen at one junction end. Unsorted libraries were prepared from 2 million PBMCs held at -80 C. TCRdb fed the 5' RACE reads into MiXCR, producing one record per CDR3 protein. The repertoire holds 87,000 or so distinct CDR3 sequences, with under 4.5% as singletons. The V and J genes are TRBV11-3 and TRBJ2-1; 8 bases align to TRBD2. This TCR was recovered from a woman between 50 and 59 years old with multiple sclerosis. The specimen was PBMCs. This chain's CDR3 is CASSLSGTSVSF. The CDR3 DNA is TGTGCCAGCAGCTTATCCGGGACTAGTGTCTCATTC.